The source of this T cell receptor (beta chain) is a study of blood T cell repertoires in COVID-19. Study-wide background: From T cells, B-cell-depleted T cells, or PBMCs came the material, which was cDNA or gDNA.

The repertoire was sequenced with immunoSEQ multiplex PCR; TCRdb's copy has only in-frame clones and lacks some. This sample has about 240,000 clones, with over 65% found just once. Germline loops: CDR1 LNHDA, CDR2 SQIVND (reference sequence). CDR3 length equals 17 residues. The V end was cut by 6 bases, the J end by 0 bases, with 15 bases between. This chain connects TRBV19 to TRBJ2-6, with D perhaps matching TRBD1 (7 bases). The material sequenced was peripheral blood. This TCR derives from a woman over 75 with acute or convalescent COVID-19. CDR3 DNA: TGTGCCAGTAGGAAAGCAGGGGGGAACTCTGGGGCCAACGTCCTGACTTTC. This sequence encodes CASRKAGGNSGANVLTF.